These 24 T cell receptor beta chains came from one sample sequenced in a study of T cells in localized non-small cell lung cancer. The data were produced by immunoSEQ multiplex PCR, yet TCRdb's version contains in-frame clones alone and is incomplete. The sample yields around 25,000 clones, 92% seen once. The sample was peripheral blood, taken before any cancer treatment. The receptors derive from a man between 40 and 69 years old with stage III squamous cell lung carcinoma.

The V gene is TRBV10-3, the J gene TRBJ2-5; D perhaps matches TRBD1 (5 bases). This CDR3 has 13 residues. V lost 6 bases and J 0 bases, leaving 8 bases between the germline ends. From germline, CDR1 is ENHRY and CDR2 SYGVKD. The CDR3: CAIRDRDQETQYF. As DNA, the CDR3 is TGTGCCATCAGAGACAGAGACCAAGAGACCCAGTACTTC.

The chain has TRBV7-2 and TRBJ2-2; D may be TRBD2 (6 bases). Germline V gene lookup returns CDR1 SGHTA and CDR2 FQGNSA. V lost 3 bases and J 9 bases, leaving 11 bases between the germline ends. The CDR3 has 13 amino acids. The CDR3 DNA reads TGTGCCAGCAGCTTTGGAGGGAGTAGGGAGCTGTTTTTT. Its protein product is CASSFGGSRELFF.

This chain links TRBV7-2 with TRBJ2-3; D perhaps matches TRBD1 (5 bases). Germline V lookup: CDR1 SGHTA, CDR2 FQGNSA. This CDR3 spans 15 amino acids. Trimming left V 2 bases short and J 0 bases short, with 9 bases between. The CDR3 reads CASSLTQGSTDTQYF. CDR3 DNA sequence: TGTGCCAGCAGCTTAACCCAGGGTAGCACAGATACGCAGTATTTT.

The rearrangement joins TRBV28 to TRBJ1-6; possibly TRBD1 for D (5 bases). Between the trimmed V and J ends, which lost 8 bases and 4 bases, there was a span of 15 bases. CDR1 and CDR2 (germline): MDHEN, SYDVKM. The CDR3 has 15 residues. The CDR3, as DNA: TGTGCCAGCCATCCCGGTGGGGCATATAATTCACCCCTCCACTTT. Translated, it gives CASHPGGAYNSPLHF.

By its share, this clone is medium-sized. The CDR3 DNA is TGTGCCAGCAGCTTGTCAGGGGGCGGGCCGAGTAAGGCTTTCTTT. Amino acid sequence: CASSLSGGGPSKAFF. The rearrangement links TRBV5-6 to TRBJ1-1; 8 bases are shared with TRBD1. V was pared by 1 base and J by 11 bases, with 13 bases of the junction left unmatched. The CDR3 extends over 15 amino acids. Germline V gene sequence: CDR1 SGHDT, CDR2 YYEEEE.

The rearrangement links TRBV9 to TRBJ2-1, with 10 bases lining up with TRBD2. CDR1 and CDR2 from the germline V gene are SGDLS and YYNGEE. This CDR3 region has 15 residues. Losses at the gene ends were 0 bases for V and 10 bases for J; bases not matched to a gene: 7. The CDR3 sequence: CASSVGLAGVSEQFF. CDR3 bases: TGTGCCAGCAGCGTAGGGCTAGCGGGGGTGAGCGAGCAGTTCTTC.

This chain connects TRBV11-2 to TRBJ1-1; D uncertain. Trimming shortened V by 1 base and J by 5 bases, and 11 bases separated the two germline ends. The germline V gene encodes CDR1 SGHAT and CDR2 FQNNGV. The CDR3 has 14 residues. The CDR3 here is CASSLGLLETEAFF. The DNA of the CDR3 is TGTGCCAGCAGCTTAGGTCTACTCGAAACTGAAGCTTTCTTT.

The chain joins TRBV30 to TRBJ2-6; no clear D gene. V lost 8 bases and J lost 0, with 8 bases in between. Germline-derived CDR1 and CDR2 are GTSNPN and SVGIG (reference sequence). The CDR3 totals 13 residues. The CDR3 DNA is TGTGCCATAACGTACTCTGGGGCCAACGTCCTGACTTTC. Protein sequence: CAITYSGANVLTF.

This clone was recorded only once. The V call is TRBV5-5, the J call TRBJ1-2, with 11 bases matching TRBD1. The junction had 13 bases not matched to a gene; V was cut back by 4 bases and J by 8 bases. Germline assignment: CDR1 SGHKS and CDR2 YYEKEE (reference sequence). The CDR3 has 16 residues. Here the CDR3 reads CASSLGQGASLGGYTF. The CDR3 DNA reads TGTGCCAGCAGCCTCGGACAGGGGGCCTCCCTGGGGGGCTACACCTTC.

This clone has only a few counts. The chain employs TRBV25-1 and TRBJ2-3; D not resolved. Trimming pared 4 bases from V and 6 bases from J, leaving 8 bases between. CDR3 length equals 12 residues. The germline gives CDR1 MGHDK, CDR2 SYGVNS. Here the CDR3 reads CASSGGGDTQYF. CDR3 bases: TGTGCCAGCAGTGGCGGTGGGGATACGCAGTATTTT.

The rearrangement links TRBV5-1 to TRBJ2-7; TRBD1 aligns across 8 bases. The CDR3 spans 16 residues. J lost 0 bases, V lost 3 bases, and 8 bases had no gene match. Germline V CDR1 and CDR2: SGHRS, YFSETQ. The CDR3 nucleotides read TGCGCCAGCAGCTCGATCCGGGACAGGCGCTCCTACGAGCAGTACTTC. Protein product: CASSSIRDRRSYEQYF.

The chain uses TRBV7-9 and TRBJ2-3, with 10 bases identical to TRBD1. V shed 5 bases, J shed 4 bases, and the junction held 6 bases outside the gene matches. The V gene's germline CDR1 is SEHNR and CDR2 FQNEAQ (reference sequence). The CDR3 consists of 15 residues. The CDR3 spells CASSLGTGVADTQYF. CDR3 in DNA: TGTGCCAGCAGCCTAGGGACAGGGGTGGCAGATACGCAGTATTTT.

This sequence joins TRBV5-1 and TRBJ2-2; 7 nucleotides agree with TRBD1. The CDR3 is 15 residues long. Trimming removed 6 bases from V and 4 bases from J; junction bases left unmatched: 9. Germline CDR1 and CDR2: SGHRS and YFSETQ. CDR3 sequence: CASTRMTGTTGELFF. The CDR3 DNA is TGCGCCAGCACTCGGATGACAGGGACCACCGGGGAGCTGTTTTTT.

CDR3 DNA sequence: TGTGCCAGCAGCCAAGCCCAGGGGGACTACGAGCAGTACTTC. Its protein product is CASSQAQGDYEQYF. J is TRBJ2-7 and V is TRBV4-2, with 7 positions matching TRBD1. J lost 3 bases, V lost 1 base, and 3 bases had no gene match. This CDR3 is 14 amino acids long. Germline V lookup: CDR1 LGHNA, CDR2 YNFKEQ.

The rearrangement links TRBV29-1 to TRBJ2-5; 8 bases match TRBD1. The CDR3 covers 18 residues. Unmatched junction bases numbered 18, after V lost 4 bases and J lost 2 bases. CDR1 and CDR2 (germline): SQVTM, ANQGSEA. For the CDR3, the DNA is TGCAGCGTTGTGTCAGGGGGCCATCGGGACCTAAGGCAAGAGACCCAGTACTTC. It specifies CSVVSGGHRDLRQETQYF.

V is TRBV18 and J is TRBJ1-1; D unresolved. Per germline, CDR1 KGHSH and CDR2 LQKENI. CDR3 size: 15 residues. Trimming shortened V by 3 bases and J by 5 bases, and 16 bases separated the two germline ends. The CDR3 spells CASSPRPDVETEAFF. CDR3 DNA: TGTGCCAGCTCACCCCGCCCGGACGTTGAAACTGAAGCTTTCTTT.

CDR3 sequence: CASGASGTRRSPLHF. The CDR3 region has the DNA TGTGCCAGCGGTGCCTCGGGGACCCGGAGGTCACCCCTCCACTTT. V gene TRBV28 combines with J gene TRBJ1-6; tentatively, D is TRBD1 (5 bases). Looked up from germline, CDR1 is MDHEN and CDR2 is SYDVKM. This CDR3 is 15 amino acids long. V was trimmed by 8 bases and J by 10 bases, leaving 21 bases between them. The full variable domain, in which reference TRBV28 and TRBJ1-6 provide the parts outside the CDR3, is DVKVTQSSRYLVKRTGEKVFLECVQDMDHENMFWYRQDPGLGLRLIYFSYDVKMKEKGDIPEGYSVSREKKERFSLILESASTNQTSMYLCASGASGTRRSPLHFGNGTRLTVT.

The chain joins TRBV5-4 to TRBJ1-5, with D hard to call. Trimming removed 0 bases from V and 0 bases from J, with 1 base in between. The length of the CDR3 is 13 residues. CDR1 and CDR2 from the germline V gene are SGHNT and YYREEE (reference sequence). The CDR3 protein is CASSLGSNQPQHF. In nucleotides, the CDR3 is TGTGCCAGCAGCTTGGGTAGCAATCAGCCCCAGCATTTT.

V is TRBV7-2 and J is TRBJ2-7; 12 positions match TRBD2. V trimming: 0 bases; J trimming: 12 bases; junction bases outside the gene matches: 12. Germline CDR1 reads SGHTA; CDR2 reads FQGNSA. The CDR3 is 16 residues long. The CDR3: CASSLAARGLAGGLYF. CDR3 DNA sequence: TGTGCCAGCAGCTTAGCGGCTCGTGGGCTAGCGGGGGGGCTGTACTTC.

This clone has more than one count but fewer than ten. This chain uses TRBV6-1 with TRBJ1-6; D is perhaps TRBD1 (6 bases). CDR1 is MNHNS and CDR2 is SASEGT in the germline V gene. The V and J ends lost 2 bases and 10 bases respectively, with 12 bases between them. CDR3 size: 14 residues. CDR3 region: CASSEQGRRSPLHF. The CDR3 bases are TGTGCCAGCAGTGAACAGGGGAGAAGATCACCCCTCCACTTT.

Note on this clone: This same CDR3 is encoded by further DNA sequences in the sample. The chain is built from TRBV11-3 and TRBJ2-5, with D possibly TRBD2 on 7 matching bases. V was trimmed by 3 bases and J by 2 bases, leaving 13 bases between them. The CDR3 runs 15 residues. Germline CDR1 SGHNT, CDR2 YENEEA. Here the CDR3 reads CASSLGGGLQETQYF. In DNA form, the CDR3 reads TGTGCCAGCAGCTTGGGAGGGGGACTTCAAGAGACCCAGTACTTC.

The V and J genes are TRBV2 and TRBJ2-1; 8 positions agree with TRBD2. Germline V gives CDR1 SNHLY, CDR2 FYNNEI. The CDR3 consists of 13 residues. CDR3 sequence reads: CATGGRSDNEQFF. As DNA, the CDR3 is TGTGCAACGGGGGGGAGGTCGGACAATGAGCAGTTCTTC.

This chain's CDR3 is CASSLGFSGQKYF. CDR3 nucleotides: TGTGCCAGCAGCTTAGGGTTTTCGGGACAGAAGTACTTC. The chain links TRBV7-2 to TRBJ2-4; 7 nucleotides agree with TRBD1. The germline gives CDR1 SGHTA, CDR2 FQGNSA. V gave up 1 base and J gave up 14 bases; unmatched junction bases: 8. There are 13 residues in the CDR3. Variable domain in full (rest from reference TRBV7-2 and TRBJ2-4): GAGVSQSPSNKVTEKGKDVELRCDPISGHTALYWYRQSLGQGLEFLIYFQGNSAPDKSGLPSDRFSAERTGGSVSTLTIQRTQQEDSAVYLCASSLGFSGQKYFGAGTRLSVL.

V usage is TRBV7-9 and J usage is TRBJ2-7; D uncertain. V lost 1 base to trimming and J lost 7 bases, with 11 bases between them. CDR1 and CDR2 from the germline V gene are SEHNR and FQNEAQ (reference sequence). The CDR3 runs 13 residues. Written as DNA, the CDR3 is TGTGCCAGCAGCTTAGATGGGTTTGGGGAGCAGTACTTC. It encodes CASSLDGFGEQYF.